Following are 19 T cell receptor beta chains from one sample sequenced in a study of beta chain features in type 1 diabetes. Expressed TCRB transcripts got sequenced, as all isolated RNA was reverse transcribed. Here immunoSEQ multiplex PCR was the method, and the copy in TCRdb shows in-frame clones only, minus some. The table records approximately 400,000 clones, over 12% of them present only once. Sequenced: naive CD4+ T cells from blood. Source of these receptors: a young woman in good health.

Of note for this clone: This CDR3 is also generated by other DNA sequences in the sample. This chain uses TRBV27 with TRBJ2-3, with D possibly TRBD2 on 6 matching bases. V was clipped by 8 bases and J by 3 bases, with 9 bases between them. There are 12 residues in the CDR3. The germline CDR1 and CDR2 sequences are MNHEY and SMNVEV (reference sequence). Here the CDR3 DNA reads TGTGCCAGCCGGGAGAGGACAGATACGCAGTATTTT. This encodes CASRERTDTQYF.

This clone was counted only a few times. The chain employs TRBV7-3 and TRBJ2-2; 7 bases align to TRBD2. Germline V lookup: CDR1 SGHTA, CDR2 FQGTGA. The J segment lost 6 bases and the V segment lost 5 bases, leaving 9 bases of the junction unmatched. The CDR3 contains 15 residues. This CDR3 is CASSPNGGVSGELFF. CDR3 DNA: TGTGCCAGCAGCCCCAATGGGGGGGTTTCCGGGGAGCTGTTTTTT.

This chain uses TRBV15 with TRBJ1-2; D unclear. Trimming removed 6 bases at V and 5 bases at J, with 19 bases between. This CDR3 region has 15 residues. Looked up from germline, CDR1 is LNHNV and CDR2 is YYDKDF (reference sequence). CDR3 DNA: TGTGCCACCAGGGTAGGGAGGGTTCCCGAGTATGGCTACACCTTC. Translation: CATRVGRVPEYGYTF. The full variable domain, its missing parts supplied by reference TRBV15 and TRBJ1-2, is DAMVIQNPRYQVTQFGKPVTLSCSQTLNHNVMYWYQQKSSQAPKLLFHYYDKDFNNEADTPDNFQSRRPNTSFCFLDIRSPGLGDTAMYLCATRVGRVPEYGYTFGSGTRLTVV.

Written as DNA, the CDR3 is TGTGCCTGGACCAAACTAGCGGGAGGGCGGGATGAGCAGTTCTTC. This encodes CAWTKLAGGRDEQFF. This chain joins TRBV30 and TRBJ2-1, with TRBD2 matching over 13 bases. This CDR3 comprises 15 residues. V trimming: 4 bases; J trimming: 8 bases; junction bases outside the gene matches: 8. Germline V gene lookup returns CDR1 GTSNPN and CDR2 SVGIG (reference sequence).

The chain links TRBV7-9 to TRBJ1-1; tentatively, D is TRBD1 (5 bases). V was cut by 5 bases and J by 4 bases, with 26 bases left in between. This CDR3 is 18 amino acids long. Germline CDR1 is SEHNR and CDR2 is FQNEAQ (reference sequence). The DNA for the CDR3 is TGTGCCAGCAGCCCAGATTGGGGGGTAATGAGGACGGGCACTGAAGCTTTCTTT. Its protein product is CASSPDWGVMRTGTEAFF.

This clone came up a few times. The gene calls are TRBV7-6 and TRBJ2-7; 7 bases agree with TRBD2. This CDR3 is 16 amino acids long. V lost 4 bases and J lost 3; bases outside the gene matches: 12. Per the germline V gene, CDR1 is SGHVS and CDR2 is FNYEAQ. CDR3 residues: CASSSTVRTSLYEQYF. The CDR3, as DNA: TGTGCCAGCAGCTCCACTGTCAGGACTAGTCTCTACGAGCAGTACTTC. Full variable domain (rest looked up from reference TRBV7-6 and TRBJ2-7): GAGVSQSPRYKVTKRGQDVALRCDPISGHVSLYWYRQALGQGPEFLTYFNYEAQQDKSGLPNDRFSAERPEGSISTLTIQRTEQRDSAMYRCASSSTVRTSLYEQYFGPGTRLTVT.

The chain couples TRBV28 to TRBJ2-3; D not certain. The CDR3 extends over 13 amino acids. V was clipped by 6 bases and J by 3 bases, with 10 bases between them. Germline V CDR1 and CDR2: MDHEN, SYDVKM. The CDR3 spells CASSHPVTDTQYF. The CDR3 DNA reads TGTGCCAGCAGCCACCCAGTGACAGATACGCAGTATTTT.

This clone came up a few times. V usage is TRBV30 and J usage is TRBJ2-1; D is uncertain. V shed 1 base and J shed 8 bases, with 9 bases lying between them. Germline V CDR1 and CDR2: GTSNPN, SVGIG (reference sequence). The length of the CDR3 is 12 residues. The CDR3 region has the DNA TGTGCCTGGAGTGATGGAGTCGATGAGCAGTTCTTC. Translated: CAWSDGVDEQFF.

This chain uses TRBV10-3 with TRBJ2-3; 14 nucleotides align to TRBD2. The CDR3 has 15 amino acids. J gave up 6 bases and V 6 bases, and 5 bases lay outside the gene matches. Germline assignment: CDR1 ENHRY and CDR2 SYGVKD. CDR3 in DNA: TGTGCCATCAGCGGGACTAGCGGGAGTGGGGATACGCAGTATTTT. Protein product: CAISGTSGSGDTQYF.

This clone was counted a few times. This chain links TRBV7-2 with TRBJ1-2; 8 positions agree with TRBD1. The germline V gene encodes CDR1 SGHTA and CDR2 FQGNSA. The trim removed 5 bases at V and 4 bases at J, leaving 6 bases unmatched. The CDR3 length is 14 residues. The CDR3 here is CASSPGQGGYGYTF. The CDR3 DNA follows: TGTGCCAGCAGCCCCGGACAGGGCGGCTATGGCTACACCTTC. Supplemented by reference TRBV7-2 and TRBJ1-2, the full variable domain reads GAGVSQSPSNKVTEKGKDVELRCDPISGHTALYWYRQSLGQGLEFLIYFQGNSAPDKSGLPSDRFSAERTGGSVSTLTIQRTQQEDSAVYLCASSPGQGGYGYTFGSGTRLTVV.

V gene TRBV6-5 combines with J gene TRBJ2-7; tentative D call: TRBD1 (6 bases). V was trimmed by 6 bases and J by 1 base, leaving 16 bases between them. The germline gives CDR1 MNHEY, CDR2 SVGAGI. The CDR3 is 15 residues long. CDR3: CASRTPGQKSYEQYF. CDR3 nucleotides: TGTGCCAGCAGAACCCCGGGACAAAAATCCTACGAGCAGTACTTC.

For the CDR3, the DNA is TGTGCCTGGAGTGGGACAGGGAAGGACACTGAAGCTTTCTTT. Translation: CAWSGTGKDTEAFF. The rearrangement uses TRBV30 and TRBJ1-1, with 8 positions matching TRBD1. V was pared by 1 base and J by 3 bases, with 4 bases of the junction left unmatched. There are 14 residues in the CDR3. The germline V gene has CDR1 GTSNPN and CDR2 SVGIG (reference sequence). The entire variable domain, with the rest obtained from reference TRBV30 and TRBJ1-1, is as follows: SQTIHQWPATLVQPVGSPLSLECTVEGTSNPNLYWYRQAAGRGLQLLFYSVGIGQISSEVPQNLSASRPQDRQFILSSKKLLLSDSGFYLCAWSGTGKDTEAFFGQGTRLTVV.

The chain carries TRBV7-2 and TRBJ2-5; D remains ambiguous. CDR3 length equals 13 residues. Between the trimmed V and J ends, which lost 4 bases and 1 base, there was a span of 7 bases. CDR1 is SGHTA, CDR2 FQGNSA, per germline. The CDR3 region is CASSSTVQETQYF. The DNA for the CDR3 is TGTGCCAGCAGCTCTACAGTCCAAGAGACCCAGTACTTC.

In its sample, this clone was seen a few times. Other DNA sequences of this sample code for an identical CDR3. This chain uses TRBV30 with TRBJ1-5; D unresolved. The length of the CDR3 is 13 residues. In germline, CDR1 is GTSNPN, CDR2 SVGIG (reference sequence). Trimming pared 0 bases from V and 4 bases from J, leaving 7 bases between. The DNA for the CDR3 is TGTGCCTGGAGTGTGTCCGGGAATCAGCCCCAGCATTTT. As protein: CAWSVSGNQPQHF.

This clone was picked up a small number of times. The V call is TRBV28, the J call TRBJ1-2, with 7 bases matching TRBD1. V shed 8 bases and J 4 bases; nucleotides not matched to a gene: 16. Germline loops: CDR1 MDHEN, CDR2 SYDVKM. This CDR3 contains 16 residues. As DNA, the CDR3 is TGTGCCAGCCGTAACCGGCCAATACAGGGGTCCTATGGCTACACCTTC. As protein: CASRNRPIQGSYGYTF.

The chain recombines TRBV19 with TRBJ2-7, with 11 bases identical to TRBD2. The V and J ends lost 6 bases and 1 base, in that order; junction bases with no gene match: 5. The CDR3 length is 15 residues. Germline CDR1 reads LNHDA; CDR2 reads SQIVND (reference sequence). CDR3 sequence: CASRSGTSGSYEQYF. The DNA of the CDR3 is TGTGCCAGTAGATCTGGGACTAGCGGTTCCTACGAGCAGTACTTC. Based on the CDR3 plus reference TRBV19 and TRBJ2-7, the full variable domain is DGGITQSPKYLFRKEGQNVTLSCEQNLNHDAMYWYRQDPGQGLRLIYYSQIVNDFQKGDIAEGYSVSREKKESFPLTVTSAQKNPTAFYLCASRSGTSGSYEQYFGPGTRLTVT.

This clone was picked up a small number of times. The rearrangement uses TRBV28 and TRBJ2-7; D gene unclear. Germline-derived CDR1 and CDR2 are MDHEN and SYDVKM. This CDR3 comprises 12 residues. Trimming cost V 5 bases and J 3 bases, with 8 bases left between them. The CDR3 spells CASSSRYYEQYF. The DNA of the CDR3 is TGTGCCAGCAGTAGCCGGTACTACGAGCAGTACTTC.

As regards this clone: One junction end disagrees with the germline gene, perhaps due to a read error. The CDR3 is CASREDRDTQYF. The CDR3 region has the DNA TGTGCCAGCAGGGAAGATCGAGATACGCAGTATTTT. The chain is built from TRBV2 and TRBJ2-3; D gene ambiguous. This CDR3 is built from 12 residues. Germline CDR1 is SNHLY and CDR2 is FYNNEI.

Details on this clone: The junction shows a germline mismatch at one end, possibly a read error. The chain couples TRBV15 to TRBJ1-2; D is perhaps TRBD1 (5 bases). Germline values: CDR1 LNHNV, CDR2 YYDKDF (reference sequence). The CDR3 totals 13 residues. The CDR3 DNA is TGTGCCACCAGCGGAGAAGGGGCCTATGGCTACACCTTC. This gives the protein CATSGEGAYGYTF.